One and the same sample provided the 22 T cell receptor beta chains below, sequenced in a study of blood T cell repertoires in COVID-19. The repertoire was sequenced with immunoSEQ multiplex PCR; TCRdb's copy has only in-frame clones and lacks some. The sample lists some 250,000 clones; approximately 91% were seen once. The source material was PBMCs or T cells enriched from blood (not recorded which). The origin of the receptors is a woman in her forties with acute COVID-19.

This chain uses TRBV28 with TRBJ1-1, with a tentative D call TRBD1 (6 bases). Germline V lookup: CDR1 MDHEN, CDR2 SYDVKM. V lost 6 bases and J lost 4, with 9 bases in between. The CDR3 runs to 12 residues. This CDR3 is CASRTGLTEAFF. CDR3 nucleotides: TGTGCCAGCAGGACAGGTCTCACTGAAGCTTTCTTT.

CDR3 protein: CSVRTGESTEAFF. The DNA of the CDR3 is TGCAGCGTGAGGACAGGGGAATCCACTGAAGCTTTCTTT. This sequence joins TRBV29-1 and TRBJ1-1; 9 positions agree with TRBD1. After removal of 6 bases from V and 4 bases from J, the junction contained 6 bases not matched to a gene. The CDR3 extends over 13 amino acids. The V gene's germline CDR1 is SQVTM and CDR2 ANQGSEA.

This sequence joins TRBV5-4 and TRBJ2-3; D possibly corresponds to TRBD2 (6 bases). CDR3 length equals 15 residues. V was clipped by 3 bases and J by 3 bases, with 14 bases between them. The germline CDR1 and CDR2 sequences are SGHNT and YYREEE (reference sequence). CDR3 bases: TGTGCCAGCAGCTCGGCCTCTGCGGGGACAGATACGCAGTATTTT. Translated, it gives CASSSASAGTDTQYF.

The V and J genes are TRBV20-1 and TRBJ2-1; 8 bases are shared with TRBD2. Germline trimming cut 3 bases from V and 4 bases from J; bases unmatched to any gene: 20. The CDR3 covers 19 residues. CDR1 DFQATT and CDR2 SNEGSKA come from the germline V gene (reference sequence). CDR3 sequence: CSASRQPPGGTRPYNEQFF. The CDR3 DNA reads TGCAGTGCTAGTAGACAACCGCCTGGCGGGACTAGGCCGTACAATGAGCAGTTCTTC.

V gene TRBV5-4 combines with J gene TRBJ1-1, with D perhaps TRBD1 (6 bases). The CDR3 runs 15 residues. The germline gives CDR1 SGHNT, CDR2 YYREEE (reference sequence). Trimming left V 1 base short and J 5 bases short, with 15 bases between. CDR3 nucleotide sequence: TGTGCCAGCAGCTTGAAACGGGGGGCGGGAACTGAAGCTTTCTTT. Translation: CASSLKRGAGTEAFF.

This rearrangement joins TRBV18 to TRBJ2-7; TRBD2 agrees at 9 bases. V shed 3 bases and J 0 bases; nucleotides not matched to a gene: 6. Germline lookup yields CDR1 KGHSH and CDR2 LQKENI. The CDR3 loop spans 16 amino acids. In DNA form, the CDR3 reads TGTGCCAGCTCACCCGCGGCTAGCGGGGTCTCCTACGAGCAGTACTTC. It is translated as CASSPAASGVSYEQYF.

The V gene is TRBV11-3, the J gene TRBJ2-5; 10 bases are shared with TRBD1. The trim removed 1 base at V and 7 bases at J, leaving 0 bases unmatched. Germline V gene lookup returns CDR1 SGHNT and CDR2 YENEEA. This CDR3 contains 13 residues. The chain's CDR3 is CASSLGDRGTQYF. The CDR3 nucleotides are TGTGCCAGCAGCTTAGGGGACAGGGGGACCCAGTACTTC.

The J gene is TRBJ1-5, the V gene TRBV4-1; 8 bases agree with TRBD1. CDR3 size: 15 residues. Losses at the gene ends were 4 bases for V and 6 bases for J; bases not matched to a gene: 8. The germline V gene has CDR1 MGHRA and CDR2 YSYEKL. CDR3 amino acids: CASSREDRAGQPQHF. The DNA for the CDR3 is TGCGCCAGCAGCCGGGAGGACAGGGCCGGTCAGCCCCAGCATTTT.

This clone came up a few times. The rearrangement uses TRBV27 and TRBJ2-2; D is possibly TRBD2 (6 bases). The CDR3 spans 14 residues. Germline V CDR1 and CDR2: MNHEY, SMNVEV (reference sequence). V dropped 7 bases and J dropped 1 base, with 10 bases sitting between them. Here the CDR3 reads CASTFGGNTGELFF. Written as DNA, the CDR3 is TGTGCCAGCACCTTCGGGGGGAACACCGGGGAGCTGTTTTTT.

The chain has TRBV11-2 and TRBJ2-1, with TRBD1 matching over 8 bases. J gave up 8 bases and V 3 bases, and 15 bases lay outside the gene matches. CDR1 SGHAT and CDR2 FQNNGV come from the germline V gene. This CDR3 comprises 17 residues. CDR3 coding DNA: TGTGCCAGCAGCTTCGCACCCGGGACAGGTTCATGGGATGAGCAGTTCTTC. Translating gives CASSFAPGTGSWDEQFF. Variable domain in full (rest from reference TRBV11-2 and TRBJ2-1): EAGVAQSPRYKIIEKRQSVAFWCNPISGHATLYWYQQILGQGPKLLIQFQNNGVVDDSQLPKDRFSAERLKGVDSTLKIQPAKLEDSAVYLCASSFAPGTGSWDEQFFGPGTRLTVL.

This chain links TRBV7-2 with TRBJ2-1; 10 bases align to TRBD2. The V segment lost 3 bases and the J segment 5 bases; nucleotides outside the gene matches: 4. Germline-derived CDR1 and CDR2 are SGHTA and FQGNSA. This CDR3 contains 15 residues. CDR3 loop: CASSFSGGGNNEQFF. DNA of the CDR3: TGTGCCAGCAGCTTCAGCGGGGGGGGTAACAATGAGCAGTTCTTC.

V usage is TRBV28 and J usage is TRBJ2-7; 8 bases are shared with TRBD1. Looked up from germline, CDR1 is MDHEN and CDR2 is SYDVKM. The CDR3 contains 15 residues. The J segment lost 0 bases and the V segment lost 3 bases, leaving 4 bases of the junction unmatched. The CDR3, as DNA: TGTGCCAGCAGTTTGCCCGGGACAGGCTCCTACGAGCAGTACTTC. Translating gives CASSLPGTGSYEQYF.

This rearrangement joins TRBV5-1 to TRBJ2-1; 9 nucleotides agree with TRBD1. Trimming at V came to 4 bases and at J to 0 bases, leaving 11 bases not matched to a gene. This CDR3 comprises 18 residues. Germline assignment: CDR1 SGHRS and CDR2 YFSETQ. This chain's CDR3 is CASSTQSTGQGSYNEQFF. In nucleotides, the CDR3 is TGCGCCAGCAGCACACAGTCGACGGGACAGGGCTCCTACAATGAGCAGTTCTTC. Combining the CDR3 with reference TRBV5-1 and TRBJ2-1 gives the whole variable domain KAGVTQTPRYLIKTRGQQVTLSCSPISGHRSVSWYQQTPGQGLQFLFEYFSETQRNKGNFPGRFSGRQFSNSRSEMNVSTLELGDSALYLCASSTQSTGQGSYNEQFFGPGTRLTVL.

The rearrangement joins TRBV18 to TRBJ1-2; the D is unclear. Looked up from germline, CDR1 is KGHSH and CDR2 is LQKENI. The CDR3 has 12 amino acids. Trimming left V 2 bases short and J 5 bases short, with 6 bases between. CDR3 sequence (DNA): TGTGCCAGCTCACCAGGGCGTTATGGCTACACCTTC. Amino acids: CASSPGRYGYTF. The full variable domain, rest sourced from reference TRBV18 and TRBJ1-2, is NAGVMQNPRHLVRRRGQEARLRCSPMKGHSHVYWYRQLPEEGLKFMVYLQKENIIDESGMPKERFSAEFPKEGPSILRIQQVVRGDSAAYFCASSPGRYGYTFGSGTRLTVV.

The chain has TRBV19 and TRBJ1-1, with 7 bases matching TRBD1. Losses at the gene ends were 4 bases for V and 5 bases for J; bases not matched to a gene: 16. The V gene's germline CDR1 is LNHDA and CDR2 SQIVND (reference sequence). This CDR3 spans 17 amino acids. This CDR3 reads CASSKVAGGTVGTEAFF. CDR3 coding DNA: TGTGCCAGTAGTAAAGTTGCAGGGGGTACAGTTGGTACTGAAGCTTTCTTT.

This sequence joins TRBV19 and TRBJ2-5; TRBD1 is a possible D gene (6 bases). Germline CDR1 LNHDA, CDR2 SQIVND (reference sequence). V shed 7 bases and J shed 3 bases, with 15 bases lying between them. The CDR3 is 14 amino acids. The chain's CDR3 is CASTQGRGEETQYF. As DNA, the CDR3 is TGTGCCAGTACCCAGGGCAGGGGAGAAGAGACCCAGTACTTC.

The chain has TRBV5-4 and TRBJ2-1, with D hard to call. CDR1 is SGHNT, CDR2 YYREEE, per germline (reference sequence). The CDR3 totals 13 residues. V was pared by 0 bases and J by 5 bases, with 6 bases between. In DNA form, the CDR3 reads TGTGCCAGCAGCTTGGGTCGGGACAATGAGCAGTTCTTC. This sequence encodes CASSLGRDNEQFF.

As concerns this clone: The sample has other DNA sequences that encode this CDR3 too. The J gene is TRBJ2-7, the V gene TRBV18, with 8 bases matching TRBD1. CDR3 length: 14 residues. Trimming cost V 3 bases and J 0 bases; bases outside gene matches: 1. The germline gives CDR1 KGHSH, CDR2 LQKENI. CDR3 sequence reads: CASSPDRGSYEQYF. In DNA, the CDR3 is TGTGCCAGCTCACCTGACAGGGGCTCCTACGAGCAGTACTTC.

Only one count was recorded for this clone. The chain has TRBV30 and TRBJ2-7; 7 positions match TRBD2. Germline V CDR1 and CDR2: GTSNPN, SVGIG (reference sequence). The CDR3 is 13 residues long. V gave up 6 bases and J gave up 3 bases; unmatched junction bases: 8. The CDR3 sequence: CACGVAGHYEQYF. CDR3 in DNA: TGTGCCTGTGGGGTAGCGGGCCACTACGAGCAGTACTTC.

The chain joins TRBV5-1 to TRBJ2-2, with 9 bases fitting TRBD2. V gave up 5 bases and J gave up 0 bases; unmatched junction bases: 5. Germline V gives CDR1 SGHRS, CDR2 YFSETQ. The CDR3 has 16 amino acids. CDR3 in DNA: TGCGCCAGCAGATCAGGCGGGGGGGCGAACACCGGGGAGCTGTTTTTT. Translation: CASRSGGGANTGELFF.

This clone appeared a single time. J is TRBJ1-1 and V is TRBV27; a possible D gene is TRBD1 (6 bases). Germline CDR1 reads MNHEY; CDR2 reads SMNVEV (reference sequence). CDR3 length equals 17 residues. Trimming took 3 bases from V and 0 from J, leaving 17 bases between them. This CDR3 reads CASSFQGRWGMNTEAFF. CDR3 nucleotide sequence: TGTGCCAGCAGTTTCCAGGGGCGGTGGGGGATGAACACTGAAGCTTTCTTT.

This clone was recorded only once. The chain joins TRBV27 to TRBJ2-1; 8 bases are shared with TRBD2. V trimming: 2 bases; J trimming: 2 bases; junction bases outside the gene matches: 5. This CDR3 spans 16 amino acids. Per the germline V gene, CDR1 is MNHEY and CDR2 is SMNVEV (reference sequence). CDR3 coding DNA: TGTGCCAGCAGTTTAATCGTCGGGGGGGCCTACAATGAGCAGTTCTTC. Its translation: CASSLIVGGAYNEQFF.